Below, 31 T cell receptor beta chains from the same sample are listed, as sequenced in a study of control samples from healthy donors and cancer patients. Measured with immunoSEQ multiplex PCR; TCRdb has only the in-frame clones, and not every one. The data contain around 50,000 clones, approximately 89% of them singletons. Input material: PBMCs. These receptors all stem from a man aged 35 to 55 with colorectal cancer.

This chain uses TRBV11-2 with TRBJ2-7; D is unresolved. Germline V CDR1 and CDR2: SGHAT, FQNNGV. This CDR3 contains 13 residues. Trimming removed 0 bases at V and 4 bases at J, with 7 bases between. CDR3 region: CASSLEADYEQYF. DNA for the CDR3: TGTGCCAGCAGCTTAGAGGCGGATTACGAGCAGTACTTC.

This chain joins TRBV7-9 and TRBJ2-2; no clear D. The CDR3 totals 15 residues. Germline V gene sequence: CDR1 SEHNR, CDR2 FQNEAQ (reference sequence). Trimming cost V 7 bases and J 1 base, with 13 bases left between them. The DNA for the CDR3 is TGTGCCAGCACCCACCGTACGGGGAACACCGGGGAGCTGTTTTTT. Translated: CASTHRTGNTGELFF.

The V call is TRBV3-1 (or the pseudogene TRBV3-2), the J call TRBJ2-7; D possibly corresponds to TRBD1 (6 bases). This CDR3 is built from 13 residues. Germline V gene sequence: CDR1 LGHDT, CDR2 YNNKEL (reference sequence). Trimming cost V 4 bases and J 3 bases, with 10 bases left between them. CDR3 region: CASSPRTDYEQYF. The CDR3 nucleotides are TGTGCCAGCAGCCCACGGACAGACTACGAGCAGTACTTC.

This clone turned up a few times. The chain uses TRBV7-9 and TRBJ2-6, with a weak D call TRBD2 (6 bases). The CDR3 is 14 residues long. The germline CDR1 and CDR2 sequences are SEHNR and FQNEAQ (reference sequence). V shed 5 bases and J shed 2 bases, with 7 bases lying between them. CDR3 in amino acids: CASSPSAGANVLTF. CDR3 DNA sequence: TGTGCCAGCAGCCCTAGCGCTGGGGCCAACGTCCTGACTTTC. The full variable domain, in which reference TRBV7-9 and TRBJ2-6 provide the parts outside the CDR3, is DTGVSQNPRHKITKRGQNVTFRCDPISEHNRLYWYRQTLGQGPEFLTYFQNEAQLEKSRLLSDRFSAERPKGSFSTLEIQRTEQGDSAMYLCASSPSAGANVLTFGAGSRLTVL.

V gene TRBV11-2 combines with J gene TRBJ2-3, with 7 bases lining up with TRBD2. The CDR3 contains 16 residues. The V and J ends lost 1 base and 3 bases, in that order; junction bases with no gene match: 7. In germline, CDR1 is SGHAT, CDR2 FQNNGV. CDR3 protein: CASSLVMGGRTDTQYF. CDR3 DNA sequence: TGTGCCAGCAGCTTAGTCATGGGCGGGAGAACAGATACGCAGTATTTT. Full variable domain (missing parts from reference TRBV11-2 and TRBJ2-3): EAGVAQSPRYKIIEKRQSVAFWCNPISGHATLYWYQQILGQGPKLLIQFQNNGVVDDSQLPKDRFSAERLKGVDSTLKIQPAKLEDSAVYLCASSLVMGGRTDTQYFGPGTRLTVL.

The chain is built from TRBV18 and TRBJ2-5; possible D gene TRBD2, 6 bases. The CDR3 spans 15 residues. Trimming stripped 6 bases from V and 2 bases from J, with 16 bases between. Looked up from germline, CDR1 is KGHSH and CDR2 is LQKENI. CDR3 sequence (DNA): TGTGCCAGCTCGCGTCGTTCGGGACTTCAAGAGACCCAGTACTTC. Residues: CASSRRSGLQETQYF.

The chain is built from TRBV24-1 and TRBJ2-2; D is ambiguous. This CDR3 comprises 14 residues. V was pared by 9 bases and J by 0 bases, with 10 bases between. CDR1 and CDR2 (germline): KGHDR, SFDVKD. In DNA, the CDR3 is TGTGCCACCGGGCCGATCGCGAACACCGGGGAGCTGTTTTTT. This translates into CATGPIANTGELFF.

This chain joins TRBV19 and TRBJ2-3, with 7 nucleotides matching TRBD2. Germline lookup yields CDR1 LNHDA and CDR2 SQIVND (reference sequence). V dropped 3 bases and J dropped 5; count of bases not matched to a gene: 2. The CDR3 has 13 amino acids. The CDR3 loop is CASSIGLEDTQYF. CDR3 DNA: TGTGCCAGTAGTATCGGACTAGAAGATACGCAGTATTTT.

The chain carries TRBV7-9 and TRBJ2-2; D possibly uses TRBD1 or TRBD2 (5 bases each). CDR3 length: 16 residues. Germline V gives CDR1 SEHNR, CDR2 FQNEAQ (reference sequence). V gave up 5 bases and J gave up 7 bases, with 20 bases separating them. In DNA, the CDR3 is TGTGCCAGCAGCCCCTCCCAGACAGCAGCGGACGGGGAGCTGTTTTTT. Translation: CASSPSQTAADGELFF.

The CDR3 loop is CASSAYNEQFF. The CDR3, as DNA: TGTGCCAGCAGCGCCTACAATGAGCAGTTCTTC. V is TRBV12-3 or TRBV12-4 and J is TRBJ2-1; D gene uncertain. Trimming shortened V by 6 bases and J by 2 bases, and 2 bases separated the two germline ends. The CDR3 runs 11 residues.

The chain couples TRBV24-1 to TRBJ2-1; 10 nucleotides line up with TRBD1. This CDR3 region has 15 residues. The germline V gene encodes CDR1 KGHDR and CDR2 SFDVKD. The ends lost 2 bases at V and 8 bases at J; junction bases unmatched: 5. The CDR3 is CATSDWTGGGHEQFF. The CDR3 coding sequence is TGTGCCACCAGTGATTGGACAGGGGGAGGACATGAGCAGTTCTTC.

This chain connects TRBV6-6 to TRBJ1-5; D remains unclear. From germline, CDR1 is MNHNY and CDR2 SVGAGI (reference sequence). V lost 7 bases and J lost 7, with 14 bases in between. The CDR3 is made up of 13 amino acids. This CDR3 reads CASKKGIDQPQHF. The CDR3 bases are TGTGCCAGCAAAAAGGGAATAGACCAGCCCCAGCATTTT.

The chain has TRBV3-1 (or the pseudogene TRBV3-2) and TRBJ2-1, with D possibly being TRBD1 or TRBD2 (5 bases each). Germline CDR1 LGHDT, CDR2 YNNKEL (reference sequence). The CDR3 loop spans 13 amino acids. V shed 2 bases and J shed 7 bases, with 9 bases lying between them. CDR3 sequence (DNA): TGTGCCAGCAGCCAAACCGAGGGGAATGAGCAGTTCTTC. Its translation: CASSQTEGNEQFF.

The chain carries TRBV5-1 and TRBJ2-7; D ambiguous. This CDR3 is 16 amino acids long. Germline values: CDR1 SGHRS, CDR2 YFSETQ. Trimming took 0 bases from V and 7 from J, leaving 20 bases between them. CDR3 residues: CASSLEVSSPSEEQYF. The CDR3 nucleotides read TGCGCCAGCAGCTTGGAAGTTTCCAGTCCGAGTGAAGAGCAGTACTTC.

The V gene is TRBV7-3, the J gene TRBJ1-1; no reliable D call. The V and J ends lost 5 bases and 0 bases respectively, with 13 bases between them. This CDR3 has 15 amino acids. The germline V gene encodes CDR1 SGHTA and CDR2 FQGTGA. The CDR3 sequence is CASSIDGSLNTEAFF. The CDR3 DNA sequence: TGTGCCAGCAGCATCGACGGATCTTTGAACACTGAAGCTTTCTTT. The variable domain in full, with the rest retrieved from reference TRBV7-3 and TRBJ1-1, is GAGVSQTPSNKVTEKGKYVELRCDPISGHTALYWYRQSLGQGPEFLIYFQGTGAADDSGLPNDRFFAVRPEGSVSTLKIQRTERGDSAVYLCASSIDGSLNTEAFFGQGTRLTVV.

This clone was seen a single time. For the CDR3, the DNA is TGCGCCAGCAGCTTGGTGAGACCGCGGGGTGATGAGCAGTTCTTC. As protein: CASSLVRPRGDEQFF. V and J are TRBV5-1 and TRBJ2-1, with a possible D match to TRBD2 (6 bases). The CDR3 runs 15 residues. V lost 0 bases, J lost 8 bases, and 15 bases lay in between. Germline V gene lookup returns CDR1 SGHRS and CDR2 YFSETQ.

V is TRBV18 and J is TRBJ1-4; TRBD1 matches at 7 bases. The CDR3 is 18 amino acids. The germline CDR1 and CDR2 sequences are KGHSH and LQKENI. Trimming removed 1 base from V and 1 base from J; junction bases left unmatched: 9. CDR3 bases: TGTGCCAGCTCACCACGATCAAGGGGGCCGGGAACTAATGAAAAACTGTTTTTT. It yields the protein CASSPRSRGPGTNEKLFF.

V gene TRBV3-1 (or the pseudogene TRBV3-2) combines with J gene TRBJ2-3; 10 nucleotides agree with TRBD2. The germline CDR1 and CDR2 sequences are LGHDT and YNNKEL (reference sequence). The CDR3 sequence is 17 residues long. V was clipped by 4 bases and J by 5 bases; unmatched bases: 12. CDR3 loop: CASSRRTSGWVGDTQYF. As DNA, the CDR3 is TGTGCCAGCAGCCGCCGGACTAGCGGTTGGGTGGGAGATACGCAGTATTTT.

CDR3 sequence (DNA): TGTGCCACCAGCAGAGCCGGGGGTGCCAAAAACATTCAGTACTTC. Translating gives CATSRAGGAKNIQYF. This chain connects TRBV15 to TRBJ2-4; perhaps TRBD2 as D (6 bases). CDR1 is LNHNV and CDR2 is YYDKDF in the germline V gene (reference sequence). Trimming removed 1 base at V and 1 base at J, with 8 bases between. The CDR3 extends over 15 amino acids. Based on the CDR3 plus reference TRBV15 and TRBJ2-4, the full variable domain is DAMVIQNPRYQVTQFGKPVTLSCSQTLNHNVMYWYQQKSSQAPKLLFHYYDKDFNNEADTPDNFQSRRPNTSFCFLDIRSPGLGDTAMYLCATSRAGGAKNIQYFGAGTRLSVL.

This clone occurred once. The chain couples TRBV11-2 to TRBJ2-7; 10 nucleotides line up with TRBD2. Germline-derived CDR1 and CDR2 are SGHAT and FQNNGV. With V trimmed by 2 bases and J by 3 bases, 1 base remained unmatched. The CDR3 extends over 14 amino acids. This CDR3 reads CASSLIAGGYEQYF. The CDR3 DNA sequence: TGTGCCAGCAGCTTAATAGCGGGAGGCTACGAGCAGTACTTC.

CDR3 coding DNA: TGTGCCAGCAGCCAAGTCAGGGTGTCCGGGGAGCTGTTTTTT. This codes for CASSQVRVSGELFF. This rearrangement joins TRBV3-1 (or the pseudogene TRBV3-2) to TRBJ2-2; tentative D call: TRBD1 (5 bases). The germline gives CDR1 LGHDT, CDR2 YNNKEL (reference sequence). V was trimmed by 1 base and J by 6 bases, leaving 9 bases between them. This CDR3 has 14 residues.

The chain uses TRBV19 and TRBJ1-1, with D tentatively TRBD1 (6 bases). This CDR3 spans 14 amino acids. Trimming removed 4 bases at V and 1 base at J, with 10 bases between. In germline, CDR1 is LNHDA, CDR2 SQIVND (reference sequence). In nucleotides, the CDR3 is TGTGCCAGTAGTACGCCGACAGGGAACACTGAAGCTTTCTTT. Encoded protein: CASSTPTGNTEAFF.

The chain combines TRBV11-3 with TRBJ2-7; 9 bases map to TRBD1. There are 16 residues in the CDR3. V lost 2 bases, J lost 5 bases, and 10 bases stayed unmatched. Germline-derived CDR1 and CDR2 are SGHNT and YENEEA. The CDR3: CASSLHPGTGHHEQYF. As DNA, the CDR3 is TGTGCCAGCAGCTTACACCCCGGGACAGGGCACCACGAGCAGTACTTC.

This sequence joins TRBV5-5 and TRBJ2-5; D ambiguous. Trimming took off 4 bases at V and 1 base at J, with 17 bases between the two ends. The germline V gene encodes CDR1 SGHKS and CDR2 YYEKEE (reference sequence). There are 16 residues in the CDR3. The CDR3 coding sequence is TGTGCCAGCAGCCCTGGTCGGCTTCCCGCCCAAGAGACCCAGTACTTC. Protein: CASSPGRLPAQETQYF.

The J gene is TRBJ2-7, the V gene TRBV6-5, with D hard to call. Germline V gene lookup returns CDR1 MNHEY and CDR2 SVGAGI. The length of the CDR3 is 14 residues. V was clipped by 6 bases and J by 3 bases, with 15 bases between them. CDR3 sequence reads: CASRRRSNHYEQYF. Written as DNA, the CDR3 is TGTGCCAGCAGGCGTAGGTCCAATCACTACGAGCAGTACTTC.

The V gene is TRBV10-2, the J gene TRBJ2-3; the match to TRBD2 covers 10 bases. Germline V gene data show CDR1 as WSHSY and CDR2 as SAAADI. The CDR3 is 13 residues long. Trimming at V came to 10 bases and at J to 3 bases, leaving 4 bases not matched to a gene. Here the CDR3 DNA reads TGCGCCACCTCTAGCGGGAGAACAGATACGCAGTATTTT. It encodes CATSSGRTDTQYF.

This clone was seen a single time. The CDR3 region is CSVPAANTEAFF. The CDR3 region has the DNA TGCAGCGTCCCTGCGGCGAACACTGAAGCTTTCTTT. The chain links TRBV29-1 to TRBJ1-1; D call uncertain. This CDR3 is built from 12 residues. Germline V gene lookup returns CDR1 SQVTM and CDR2 ANQGSEA. V lost 6 bases and J 1 base, leaving 9 bases between the germline ends.

The CDR3 spells CASSLDRVLYGYTF. The CDR3, as DNA: TGTGCCAGCAGTTTAGACAGGGTATTATATGGCTACACCTTC. V gene TRBV6-5 combines with J gene TRBJ1-2; TRBD1 matches at 7 bases. There are 14 residues in the CDR3. Germline lookup yields CDR1 MNHEY and CDR2 SVGAGI. Trimming removed 4 bases from V and 5 bases from J; junction bases left unmatched: 7.

The genes are TRBV7-9 and TRBJ2-1; D is possibly TRBD1 (6 bases). V lost 5 bases and J 9 bases, leaving 11 bases between the germline ends. The length of the CDR3 is 12 residues. The germline gives CDR1 SEHNR, CDR2 FQNEAQ (reference sequence). The CDR3 protein is CASSVTRGEQFF. For the CDR3, the DNA is TGTGCCAGCAGCGTAACCAGGGGTGAGCAGTTCTTC.

This clone has a single count. This chain uses TRBV27 with TRBJ2-1; TRBD2 matches at 10 bases. The V gene's germline CDR1 is MNHEY and CDR2 SMNVEV (reference sequence). CDR3 size: 16 residues. The ends lost 7 bases at V and 6 bases at J; junction bases unmatched: 12. The CDR3 protein is CASMRASGGLFNEQFF. The CDR3 nucleotides are TGTGCCAGCATGAGGGCTAGCGGGGGACTCTTCAATGAGCAGTTCTTC.

This chain joins TRBV19 and TRBJ1-5, with D possibly TRBD1 on 5 matching bases. V gave up 2 bases and J gave up 7 bases, with 21 bases separating them. Germline V gene sequence: CDR1 LNHDA, CDR2 SQIVND (reference sequence). This CDR3 comprises 17 residues. CDR3 DNA sequence: TGTGCCAGTAGTATATATGGGACGTCCGAATCGCGGCAGCCCCAGCATTTT. Its translation is CASSIYGTSESRQPQHF. The entire variable domain, with the rest obtained from reference TRBV19 and TRBJ1-5, is as follows: DGGITQSPKYLFRKEGQNVTLSCEQNLNHDAMYWYRQDPGQGLRLIYYSQIVNDFQKGDIAEGYSVSREKKESFPLTVTSAQKNPTAFYLCASSIYGTSESRQPQHFGDGTRLSIL.